This entry lists 11 T cell receptor beta chains sequenced from one sample in a study of blood T cell repertoires in COVID-19. Assay: immunoSEQ multiplex PCR; the TCRdb copy retains only in-frame clones and omits some. The table includes about 71,000 clones, about 86% detected once. The sequenced material came from peripheral blood. Every receptor here comes from a man in his forties or fifties with active COVID-19.

This chain connects TRBV12-5 to TRBJ1-1; D is undetermined. Germline CDR1 and CDR2: LGHNT and FRNRAP. There are 13 residues in the CDR3. With 5 bases removed from V and 11 bases from J, the gap between germline ends came to 18 bases. This chain's CDR3 is CASGPSGEELAFF. The CDR3, as DNA: TGTGCTAGTGGTCCAAGCGGAGAGGAACTGGCTTTCTTT.

This clone has more than one count but fewer than ten. The rearrangement uses TRBV5-6 and TRBJ2-1; possibly TRBD1 for D (5 bases). The CDR3 has 15 amino acids. Between the trimmed V and J ends, which lost 4 bases and 6 bases, there was a span of 17 bases. Germline V lookup: CDR1 SGHDT, CDR2 YYEEEE. CDR3: CASSRAANRGNEQFF. CDR3 nucleotide sequence: TGTGCCAGCAGCAGGGCGGCGAATAGGGGCAATGAGCAGTTCTTC.

This clone was observed a single time. The chain couples TRBV4-1 to TRBJ1-4, with D possibly being TRBD1 (6 bases). V lost 1 base and J 8 bases, leaving 17 bases between the germline ends. Germline V lookup: CDR1 MGHRA, CDR2 YSYEKL. This CDR3 is 16 amino acids long. The CDR3 is CASSQALGRGIEKLFF. The CDR3 DNA reads TGCGCCAGCAGCCAAGCCCTAGGGAGGGGGATAGAAAAACTGTTTTTT.

V and J are TRBV5-4 and TRBJ2-6, with D tentatively TRBD1 (6 bases). The germline V and J ends were trimmed by 4 bases and 4 bases, with 12 bases remaining between them. The CDR3 runs to 15 residues. Per germline, CDR1 SGHNT and CDR2 YYREEE (reference sequence). The CDR3 spells CASSTSGTGANVLTF. The DNA for the CDR3 is TGTGCCAGCAGCACGTCCGGGACAGGGGCCAACGTCCTGACTTTC.

This chain joins TRBV25-1 and TRBJ2-3; TRBD2 aligns across 10 bases. Germline CDR1 and CDR2: MGHDK and SYGVNS. V lost 5 bases, J lost 2 bases, and 7 bases stayed unmatched. This CDR3 has 16 amino acids. CDR3 sequence reads: CASSQSGRAPTDTQYF. The CDR3 DNA reads TGTGCCAGCAGTCAGAGCGGGAGGGCCCCCACAGATACGCAGTATTTT.

CDR3 DNA sequence: TGTGCCAGCAGCTTAGGCCTAGCGCAAAATGAGCAGTTCTTC. Translated, it gives CASSLGLAQNEQFF. The chain joins TRBV11-3 to TRBJ2-1, with a tentative D call TRBD2 (6 bases). Trimming stripped 1 base from V and 7 bases from J, with 11 bases between. Germline V gene data show CDR1 as SGHNT and CDR2 as YENEEA. CDR3 size: 14 residues.

The chain joins TRBV19 to TRBJ2-2; 10 positions agree with TRBD2. Germline CDR1 is LNHDA and CDR2 is SQIVND (reference sequence). V shed 5 bases and J 0 bases; nucleotides not matched to a gene: 12. The CDR3 consists of 19 residues. The CDR3 region has the DNA TGTGCCAGTAGTGGGGGAAATCTAGCGGGAGTTACGAACACCGGGGAGCTGTTTTTT. This codes for CASSGGNLAGVTNTGELFF.

V is TRBV2 and J is TRBJ2-7; TRBD1 matches 7 bases. CDR3 size: 14 residues. Germline V gene lookup returns CDR1 SNHLY and CDR2 FYNNEI. Trimming took 9 bases from V and 4 from J; bases not matched to a gene: 12. The CDR3 region has the DNA TGTGCCAGACCTCGACAGGGAAAATGGTACGAGCAGTACTTC. Protein: CARPRQGKWYEQYF.

This chain joins TRBV20-1 and TRBJ2-1; D not resolved. V gave up 3 bases and J gave up 5 bases, with 17 bases separating them. The germline gives CDR1 DFQATT, CDR2 SNEGSKA (reference sequence). There are 15 residues in the CDR3. CDR3 in DNA: TGCAGTGCTAGTAGAGGTCTGGCGGCAGACAATGAGCAGTTCTTC. Translated, it gives CSASRGLAADNEQFF.

This clone was observed once. J is TRBJ2-3 and V is TRBV5-6; the match to TRBD1 covers 8 bases. Trimming took 4 bases from V and 4 from J; bases not matched to a gene: 5. The germline V gene encodes CDR1 SGHDT and CDR2 YYEEEE. The CDR3 has 14 residues. The CDR3 sequence: CASSPPGGADTQYF. DNA of the CDR3: TGTGCCAGCAGCCCACCAGGGGGCGCAGATACGCAGTATTTT.

This clone has just one count. The CDR3: CASSLFAGQNTEAFF. In DNA form, the CDR3 reads TGCGCCAGCAGCTTGTTTGCCGGACAGAACACTGAAGCTTTCTTT. The chain links TRBV5-1 to TRBJ1-1; TRBD1 is a possible D gene (5 bases). The CDR3 is 15 residues long. Per germline, CDR1 SGHRS and CDR2 YFSETQ. Trimming took off 1 base at V and 1 base at J, with 11 bases between the two ends. Combining the CDR3 with reference TRBV5-1 and TRBJ1-1 gives the whole variable domain KAGVTQTPRYLIKTRGQQVTLSCSPISGHRSVSWYQQTPGQGLQFLFEYFSETQRNKGNFPGRFSGRQFSNSRSEMNVSTLELGDSALYLCASSLFAGQNTEAFFGQGTRLTVV.